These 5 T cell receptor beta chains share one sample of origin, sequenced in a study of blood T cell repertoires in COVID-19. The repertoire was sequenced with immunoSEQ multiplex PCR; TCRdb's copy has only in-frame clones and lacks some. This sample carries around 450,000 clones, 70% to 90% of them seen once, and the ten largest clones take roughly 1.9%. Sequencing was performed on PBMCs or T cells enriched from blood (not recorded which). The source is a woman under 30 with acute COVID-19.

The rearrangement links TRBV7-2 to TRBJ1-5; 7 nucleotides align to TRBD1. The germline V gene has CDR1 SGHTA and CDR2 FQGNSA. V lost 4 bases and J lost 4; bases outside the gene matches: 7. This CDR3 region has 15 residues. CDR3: CASSSQGQINQPQHF. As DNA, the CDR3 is TGTGCCAGCAGCTCGCAGGGACAGATAAATCAGCCCCAGCATTTT. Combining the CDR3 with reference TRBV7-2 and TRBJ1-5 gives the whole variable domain GAGVSQSPSNKVTEKGKDVELRCDPISGHTALYWYRQSLGQGLEFLIYFQGNSAPDKSGLPSDRFSAERTGGSVSTLTIQRTQQEDSAVYLCASSSQGQINQPQHFGDGTRLSIL.

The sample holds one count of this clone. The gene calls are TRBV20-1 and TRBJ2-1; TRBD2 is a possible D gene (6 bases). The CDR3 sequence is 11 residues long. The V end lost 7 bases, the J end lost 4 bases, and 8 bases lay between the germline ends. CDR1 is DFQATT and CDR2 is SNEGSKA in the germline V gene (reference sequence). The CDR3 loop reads CSEGGYNEQFF. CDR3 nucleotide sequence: TGCAGTGAAGGAGGGTACAATGAGCAGTTCTTC.

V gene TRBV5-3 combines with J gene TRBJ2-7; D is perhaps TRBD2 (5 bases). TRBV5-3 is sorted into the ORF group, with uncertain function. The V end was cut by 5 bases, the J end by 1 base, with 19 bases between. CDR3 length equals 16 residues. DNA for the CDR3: TGTGCCAGAAGAGGGCTCGGCGGAGGAGGATCCTACGAGCAGTACTTC. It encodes CARRGLGGGGSYEQYF.

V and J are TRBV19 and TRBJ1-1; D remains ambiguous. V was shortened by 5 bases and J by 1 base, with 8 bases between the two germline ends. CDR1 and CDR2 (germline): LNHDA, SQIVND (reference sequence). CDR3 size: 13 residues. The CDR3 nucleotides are TGTGCCAGTAGTGTAACAAGGAACACTGAAGCTTTCTTT. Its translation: CASSVTRNTEAFF.

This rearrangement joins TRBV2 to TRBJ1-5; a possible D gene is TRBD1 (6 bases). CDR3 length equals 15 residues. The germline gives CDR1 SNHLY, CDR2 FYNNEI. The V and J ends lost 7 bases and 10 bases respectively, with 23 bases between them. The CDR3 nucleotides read TGTGCCAGCAATTCAATGGGGGGGGCAGGTCAACCCCAGCATTTT. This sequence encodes CASNSMGGAGQPQHF. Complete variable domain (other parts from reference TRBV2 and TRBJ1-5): EPEVTQTPSHQVTQMGQEVILRCVPISNHLYFYWYRQILGQKVEFLVSFYNNEISEKSEIFDDQFSVERPDGSNFTLKIRSTKLEDSAMYFCASNSMGGAGQPQHFGDGTRLSIL.